Below, 23 T cell receptor beta chains from the same sample are listed, as sequenced in a study of glioma-infiltrating T cells after dendritic cell vaccination. Profiling relied on immunoSEQ multiplex PCR, and the TCRdb table lists in-frame clones only, not all of them. The sample shows tens of thousands of clones, approximately 87% of them seen only once. Material: blood, obtained before dendritic cell vaccination. All receptors derive from a human donor with glioblastoma.

The rearrangement uses TRBV5-1 and TRBJ2-5, with D tentatively TRBD2 (6 bases). This CDR3 has 14 residues. The V and J ends lost 5 bases and 1 base respectively, with 12 bases between them. From germline, CDR1 is SGHRS and CDR2 YFSETQ. The CDR3 spells CASRAFGGQETQYF. For the CDR3, the DNA is TGCGCCAGCAGGGCTTTCGGGGGCCAAGAGACCCAGTACTTC.

The chain combines TRBV6-5 with TRBJ2-3, with D hard to call. Germline CDR1 and CDR2: MNHEY and SVGAGI. V dropped 7 bases and J dropped 2 bases, with 4 bases sitting between them. This CDR3 has 11 amino acids. CDR3 sequence reads: CASTSTDTQYF. CDR3 bases: TGTGCCAGCACCTCCACAGATACGCAGTATTTT.

V usage is TRBV10-1 and J usage is TRBJ2-7; 7 bases fit TRBD2. Trimming cost V 3 bases and J 1 base; bases outside gene matches: 12. CDR1 is WNHNN and CDR2 is SYGVQD in the germline V gene (reference sequence). This CDR3 has 17 amino acids. CDR3 nucleotide sequence: TGCGCCAGCAGTGATGCCTGGCCTAGCGGAACTTCCTACGAGCAGTACTTC. Translating gives CASSDAWPSGTSYEQYF.

The V gene is TRBV4-1, the J gene TRBJ1-4, with 7 bases aligning to TRBD1. The CDR3 has 17 residues. Germline-derived CDR1 and CDR2 are MGHRA and YSYEKL. Losses at the gene ends were 3 bases for V and 8 bases for J; bases not matched to a gene: 15. CDR3 residues: CASSHVGTEVLGEKLFF. The CDR3 DNA follows: TGCGCCAGCAGCCATGTCGGGACAGAGGTTTTAGGGGAAAAACTGTTTTTT.

This clone was counted once. The gene calls are TRBV5-4 and TRBJ2-1, with 8 bases lining up with TRBD1. The CDR3 contains 16 residues. V lost 1 base, J lost 4 bases, and 7 bases stayed unmatched. Germline assignment: CDR1 SGHNT and CDR2 YYREEE (reference sequence). The CDR3 here is CASSLPPGQDYNEQFF. The CDR3 DNA is TGTGCCAGCAGCTTGCCCCCGGGACAGGATTACAATGAGCAGTTCTTC.

Only one count was recorded for this clone. The chain employs TRBV19 and TRBJ1-2; D gene ambiguous. The ends were cut back, 5 bases at V and 2 bases at J, with 12 bases in the middle. CDR1 is LNHDA and CDR2 is SQIVND in the germline V gene (reference sequence). CDR3 size: 14 residues. CDR3 protein: CASSAPGKNYGYTF. For the CDR3, the DNA is TGTGCCAGTAGTGCCCCGGGTAAAAACTATGGCTACACCTTC.

The chain has TRBV7-3 and TRBJ1-2; 9 bases are shared with TRBD1. There are 15 residues in the CDR3. Germline CDR1 SGHTA, CDR2 FQGTGA. The V gene end was trimmed by 2 bases and the J gene end by 6 bases; junction bases not matched to a gene: 7. The CDR3 DNA is TGTGCCAGCAGCTTACGGGGCGGACAGGGGCATGGCTACACCTTC. Residues: CASSLRGGQGHGYTF.

The rearrangement uses TRBV6-1 and TRBJ2-5; 8 positions agree with TRBD2. The CDR3 loop spans 15 amino acids. Germline V gene sequence: CDR1 MNHNS, CDR2 SASEGT. The trim removed 10 bases at V and 9 bases at J, leaving 19 bases unmatched. As DNA, the CDR3 is TGTGCCACCATCCTACGGCGGGGGGCCCCAGGGGCCCAGTACTTC. Amino acids: CATILRRGAPGAQYF.

This clone was observed many times. The chain has TRBV5-1 and TRBJ2-7; 9 nucleotides line up with TRBD2. The germline CDR1 and CDR2 sequences are SGHRS and YFSETQ. The CDR3 loop spans 14 amino acids. With V trimmed by 4 bases and J by 0 bases, 2 bases remained unmatched. CDR3 in amino acids: CASSLLAGSYEQYF. CDR3 coding DNA: TGCGCCAGCAGCCTACTAGCGGGCTCCTACGAGCAGTACTTC.

Concerning this clone itself: This sample also contains other DNA sequences that code for the same CDR3. This chain joins TRBV7-2 and TRBJ2-7, with 9 bases fitting TRBD2. J gave up 7 bases and V 3 bases, and 7 bases lay outside the gene matches. The CDR3 contains 14 residues. From germline, CDR1 is SGHTA and CDR2 FQGNSA. CDR3 residues: CASSLAGGSGEQYF. The CDR3 bases are TGTGCCAGCAGCTTGGCGGGAGGGAGTGGAGAGCAGTACTTC.

The table lists this clone with a count of one. The CDR3 is CASRGAGGLEQYF. CDR3 sequence (DNA): TGCGCCAGCAGGGGCGCGGGGGGACTCGAGCAGTACTTC. This chain links TRBV4-1 with TRBJ2-7; 8 bases are a match to TRBD2. Germline-derived CDR1 and CDR2 are MGHRA and YSYEKL. With 6 bases clipped from V and 6 bases from J, the junction kept 7 bases outside the gene matches. The CDR3 covers 13 residues.

CDR3 DNA: TGCGCCAGCAGCCAACACCCTACGGACACTGAAGCTTTCTTT. This translates into CASSQHPTDTEAFF. V is TRBV4-1 and J is TRBJ1-1; no clear D. Trimming removed 2 bases from V and 3 bases from J, with 10 bases in between. Germline CDR1 MGHRA, CDR2 YSYEKL. The CDR3 is 14 amino acids.

This clone was seen only a few times. This chain uses TRBV5-1 with TRBJ1-1, with a weak D call TRBD1 (5 bases). Germline assignment: CDR1 SGHRS and CDR2 YFSETQ. The CDR3 loop spans 14 amino acids. V was cut by 3 bases and J by 6 bases, with 15 bases left in between. CDR3 bases: TGCGCCAGCAGCTCGAAAGTAGGGGTCCCTGAAGCTTTCTTT. Translated: CASSSKVGVPEAFF.

The genes are TRBV27 and TRBJ1-2, with D possibly TRBD1 on 5 matching bases. The CDR3 is 15 residues long. V was trimmed by 3 bases and J by 4 bases, leaving 15 bases between them. Germline lookup yields CDR1 MNHEY and CDR2 SMNVEV (reference sequence). The CDR3 spells CASSFGQGLPYGYTF. The CDR3, as DNA: TGTGCCAGCAGTTTTGGTCAGGGACTGCCCTATGGCTACACCTTC.

The genes are TRBV5-4 and TRBJ2-2; D ambiguous. V lost 0 bases, J lost 1 base, and 4 bases lay in between. Germline CDR1 is SGHNT and CDR2 is YYREEE (reference sequence). The CDR3 has 14 amino acids. CDR3 coding DNA: TGTGCCAGCAGCTTGGTCCAGAACACCGGGGAGCTGTTTTTT. Translation: CASSLVQNTGELFF.

This rearrangement joins TRBV6-1 to TRBJ1-2; 12 nucleotides agree with TRBD1. The CDR3 covers 15 residues. Germline CDR1 is MNHNS and CDR2 is SASEGT. The trim removed 9 bases at V and 4 bases at J, leaving 9 bases unmatched. The CDR3 DNA reads as TGTGCCAGTGGGACAGGGGGCGCGAAGGTCTATGGCTACACCTTC. Its protein is CASGTGGAKVYGYTF.

About this clone: At one end, the junction sequence differs from germline, possibly due to a read error. The chain has TRBV7-7 and TRBJ2-7; 14 bases are shared with TRBD2. Germline assignment: CDR1 SSHAT and CDR2 FNYEAQ (reference sequence). The CDR3 runs 15 residues. CDR3 residues: CASSPGLAGVGEQYF. The CDR3 DNA follows: TGTGCTAGCAGCCCGGGACTAGCGGGAGTCGGGGAGCAGTACTTC.

As regards this clone: The junction differs from germline at one of its ends, possibly a read error. The rearrangement uses TRBV7-7 and TRBJ2-3; 8 bases fit TRBD1. This CDR3 is 14 amino acids long. Germline V CDR1 and CDR2: SSHAT, FNYEAQ (reference sequence). The CDR3 protein is CASSPGGATDTQYF. In nucleotides, the CDR3 is TGTGCTAGCAGCCCAGGGGGCGCGACAGATACGCAGTATTTT.

V and J are TRBV5-1 and TRBJ2-1, with D maybe TRBD2 (5 bases). Germline CDR1 and CDR2: SGHRS and YFSETQ. The CDR3 is 13 residues long. V lost 5 bases and J lost 7, with 13 bases in between. The CDR3 DNA follows: TGCGCCAGCAGGGACTTCGTTGGAAATGAGCAGTTCTTC. It codes for CASRDFVGNEQFF. The full variable domain, with the rest looked up from reference TRBV5-1 and TRBJ2-1, is KAGVTQTPRYLIKTRGQQVTLSCSPISGHRSVSWYQQTPGQGLQFLFEYFSETQRNKGNFPGRFSGRQFSNSRSEMNVSTLELGDSALYLCASRDFVGNEQFFGPGTRLTVL.

This clone was counted a single time. V and J are TRBV28 and TRBJ1-1; the match to TRBD1 covers 9 bases. The CDR3 runs 15 residues. V gave up 6 bases and J gave up 4 bases; unmatched junction bases: 9. Germline CDR1 MDHEN, CDR2 SYDVKM. The CDR3 loop is CASRLTGGAPTEAFF. CDR3 nucleotides: TGTGCCAGCAGACTTACAGGGGGCGCCCCCACTGAAGCTTTCTTT.

The chain recombines TRBV30 with TRBJ1-2; the D is unclear. This CDR3 has 12 residues. The germline V gene encodes CDR1 GTSNPN and CDR2 SVGIG (reference sequence). V dropped 5 bases and J dropped 6 bases, with 13 bases sitting between them. The CDR3 protein is CAWDLSDDGYTF. The CDR3 DNA reads as TGTGCCTGGGACCTCAGCGACGATGGCTACACCTTC.

V usage is TRBV29-1 and J usage is TRBJ2-4, with a tentative D call TRBD2 (7 bases). Germline-derived CDR1 and CDR2 are SQVTM and ANQGSEA. This CDR3 has 16 residues. V was clipped by 3 bases and J by 4 bases, with 19 bases between them. The CDR3 spells CSVEGEWGGSKNIQYF. The CDR3 bases are TGCAGCGTTGAGGGGGAATGGGGGGGCTCAAAAAACATTCAGTACTTC.

The V and J genes are TRBV5-5 and TRBJ2-7, with TRBD1 matching over 8 bases. Germline lookup yields CDR1 SGHKS and CDR2 YYEKEE (reference sequence). Germline trimming cut 5 bases from V and 2 bases from J; bases unmatched to any gene: 9. This CDR3 contains 15 residues. CDR3 sequence reads: CASSLSGTGTYEQYF. The CDR3 DNA reads as TGTGCCAGCAGTTTATCCGGGACAGGAACCTACGAGCAGTACTTC.